This is a list of T cell receptor beta chains from one sample in a study of cytomegalovirus exposure and HLA in healthy donors. Assay: immunoSEQ multiplex PCR; the TCRdb copy retains only in-frame clones and omits some. The sample has roughly 120,000 clones. Sequencing was carried out using PBMCs. The receptors here all came from a man between 40 and 49 years old in good health and CMV-seronegative. The CDR3 runs from the conserved cysteine through the conserved F or W. The D gene is left open where the match is weak. Rows may omit the clone size; those that give it use once, few, many or a size class.

>NA|NA|TRBV2|14|TRBJ2-7
TGTGCCAGCAGTGAAGCGCTTGCGGTACACGAGCAGTACTTC
CASSEALAVHEQYF
>NA|NA|TRBV27|15|TRBJ2-2
TGTGCCAGCAGTTTATCTCCGACAGGTCGGGGGGAGCTGTTTTTT
CASSLSPTGRGELFF
>NA|NA|TRBV18|13|TRBJ2-5
TGTGCCAGCTCACTCCTGGCGGAAGAGACCCAGTACTTC
CASSLLAEETQYF
>TRBD1|NA|TRBV4-3|21|TRBJ2-7
TGCGCCAGCAGCTCCGCCGGACCTGAGGGGGGACGACAGGGGGCGATCTACGAGCAGTACTTC
CASSSAGPEGGRQGAIYEQYF
>NA|NA|TRBV2|15|TRBJ2-7
TGTGCCAGCAGTGTAGGAGGGGAGAGCTCCTACGAGCAGTACTTC
CASSVGGESSYEQYF
>NA|NA|TRBV25-1|16|TRBJ2-7
TGTGCCAGCAGTGCGACGAACCGACAGCCCTTGGACGAGCAGTACTTC
CASSATNRQPLDEQYF
>TRBD2|NA|TRBV27|15|TRBJ2-7
TGTGCCAGCAGTCTTCGACTAGCGGTCTCCTACGAGCAGTACTTC
CASSLRLAVSYEQYF
>NA|NA|TRBV5-1|16|TRBJ1-4
TGCGCCAGCAGCTTGGCCCCCACAGGGTTCTTAGAAAAACTGTTTTTT
CASSLAPTGFLEKLFF
>NA|NA|TRBV6-1|13|TRBJ2-1
TGTGCCAGCATAGAAAATCCCTACAATGAGCAGTTCTTC
CASIENPYNEQFF
>TRBD2|NA|TRBV19|14|TRBJ2-7
TGTGCCAGTAGTATCCGGGGGGATGTTCGTGAGCAGTACTTC
CASSIRGDVREQYF
>TRBD1|NA|TRBV18|16|TRBJ1-5
TGTGCCAGCTCACCGGGACTGACAGGGGTGGAGCAGCCCCAGCATTTT
CASSPGLTGVEQPQHF
>NA|NA|TRBV29-1|14|TRBJ2-7
TGCAGCGTTTCGCGGGGGACACTCCTCTACGAGCAGTACTTC
CSVSRGTLLYEQYF
>TRBD2|large|TRBV7-9|14|TRBJ2-7
TGTGCCAGCAGCTTGGGACTAGCCCACTACGAGCAGTACTTC
CASSLGLAHYEQYF
>NA|NA|TRBV11-3|16|TRBJ2-1
TGTGCCAGCAGCTTAGATAATGTCCGTCCCGTAAATGAGCAGTTCTTC
CASSLDNVRPVNEQFF
>TRBD1|NA|TRBV11-2|15|TRBJ1-3
TGTGCCAGCAGCTTTACAGGGGGCGCAGGAAACACCATATATTTT
CASSFTGGAGNTIYF
>NA|NA|TRBV7-2|17|TRBJ2-5
TGTGCCAGCAGTTGGACCCCCCTAGCCCAGGAGGGTCGGGAGCAGTACTTC
CASSWTPLAQEGREQYF
>NA|NA|TRBV19|13|TRBJ2-2
TGTGCCAGTAGTATTGAGTACACCGGGGAGCTGTTTTTT
CASSIEYTGELFF
>TRBD1|NA|TRBV2|13|TRBJ2-7
TGTGCCAGCAGCCCTTTAGACAGGGGCGAGCAGTACTTC
CASSPLDRGEQYF
>TRBD2|NA|TRBV27|17|TRBJ2-1
TGTGCCAGCAGTTTATCGATAGCGGGGGTCTCCTACAATGAGCAGTTCTTC
CASSLSIAGVSYNEQFF
>NA|medium-sized|TRBV13|14|TRBJ2-2
TGTGCCAGCAGCCCGGGACTCAACACCGGGGAGCTGTTTTTT
CASSPGLNTGELFF
>TRBD1|NA|TRBV5-1|16|TRBJ2-4
TGCGCCAGCAGCAGGGGGGACAGGGGATGGGAAAACATTCAGTACTTC
CASSRGDRGWENIQYF
>NA|NA|TRBV11-2|17|TRBJ1-2
TGTGCCAGCAGCTTAGCTTCTCTTGGGCGTTTAAACTATGGCTACACCTTC
CASSLASLGRLNYGYTF